Detailed here is one T cell receptor beta chain. Germline loops: CDR1 SNHLY, CDR2 FYNNEI. The CDR3 spans 15 residues. Unmatched junction bases numbered 9, after V lost 6 bases and J lost 5 bases. The data belong to a study of T cells in Graves' hyperthyroidism and ophthalmopathy. Authors of the study amplified TCR beta CDR3 regions from RNA transcripts. First-round RT-PCR targeting the TCR CDR3 was performed with the HTBI primer set. MiXCR, run by TCRdb on the multiplex PCR reads, gives a single entry per CDR3 protein. The sample records over 150,000 distinct CDR3 sequences, 15% to 20% being singletons.

Sequencing was done on a sample of blood. The clonotype originates from a woman aged 45-60 years with Graves' hyperthyroidism. This chain joins TRBV2 and TRBJ2-3; TRBD2 agrees at 9 bases. The DNA for the CDR3 is TGTGCCAGCAGATTGGGCGGGGGGGCGGAAGATACGCAGTATTTT. It encodes CASRLGGGAEDTQYF.